This T cell receptor (beta chain) emerged from a study of shared T cell receptors in the human thymus (dated by TCRdb to the early 2020s). As for the study more broadly: The study examined how self-reactive, shared T-cell receptor alpha chains are generated in the human thymus.

There are 14 amino acids in the CDR3, from cysteine to phenylalanine inclusive. The kept DNA is CDR3 alone, 42 bases in frame from the first base. Trimming removed 6 bases from V and 7 bases from J, leaving 16 bases between the germline ends. Reading the germline V gene gives CDR1 SGDLS and CDR2 YYNGEE. Preparation of the library involved the immunoSEQ multiplex PCR assay. In TCRdb, the immuneACCESS table is reduced to in-frame sequences with V and J assigned. These tables do not hold every clone; where another copy was compared, an unresolved V gene accounts for under half, and the others remain unexplained. For this sample the table gives over 60,000 clones, of which roughly 96% were detected only once. The ten largest clones capture roughly 0.033% of the sample. This clone was detected only once. There is no known antigen for this receptor. No qualities accompany the bases; no much larger clone lies one base away.

The rearrangement combines TRBV9 with TRBJ2-2; the D gene is possibly TRBD1, with 5 bases matching. Source material: thymocytes. The receptor comes from a human donor. The sequenced DNA: TGTGCCAGCAACCCACGTGGGGCCGGCGGGGAGCTGTTTTTT. Its protein product is CASNPRGAGGELFF.